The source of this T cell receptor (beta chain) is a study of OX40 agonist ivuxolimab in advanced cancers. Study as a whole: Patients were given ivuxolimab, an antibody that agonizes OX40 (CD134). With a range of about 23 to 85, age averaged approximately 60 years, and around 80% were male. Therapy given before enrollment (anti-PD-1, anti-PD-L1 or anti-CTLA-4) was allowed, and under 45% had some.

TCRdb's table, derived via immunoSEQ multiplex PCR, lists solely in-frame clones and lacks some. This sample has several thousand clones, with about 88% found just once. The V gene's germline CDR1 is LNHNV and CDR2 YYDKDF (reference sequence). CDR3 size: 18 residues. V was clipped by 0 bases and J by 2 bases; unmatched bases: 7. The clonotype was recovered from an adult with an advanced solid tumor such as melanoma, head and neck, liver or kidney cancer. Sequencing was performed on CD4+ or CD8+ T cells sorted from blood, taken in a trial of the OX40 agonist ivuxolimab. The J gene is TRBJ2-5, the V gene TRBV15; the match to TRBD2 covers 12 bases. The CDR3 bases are TGTGCCACCAGCAGAGATAACCTAGCGGGAGGGCAACAAGAGACCCAGTACTTC. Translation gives CATSRDNLAGGQQETQYF.